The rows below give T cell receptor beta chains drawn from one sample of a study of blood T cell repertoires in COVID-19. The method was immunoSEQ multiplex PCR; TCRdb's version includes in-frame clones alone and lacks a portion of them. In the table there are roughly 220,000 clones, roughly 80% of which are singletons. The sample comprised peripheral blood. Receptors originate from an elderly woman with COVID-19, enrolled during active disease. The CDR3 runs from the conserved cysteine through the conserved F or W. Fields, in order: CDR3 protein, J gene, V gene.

CASSLRATSGRWNEQFF,TRBJ2-1,TRBV7-2
CASSPQVGNTEAFF,TRBJ1-1,TRBV11-2
CASSLAASGTYEQYF,TRBJ2-7,TRBV7-2
CASSLRALGQGEANYGYTF,TRBJ1-2,TRBV4-1
CATSDRGQGTDTQYF,TRBJ2-3,TRBV24-1
CASSLGQSNQPQHF,TRBJ1-5,TRBV5-1
CASSVNPGTGGNGYTF,TRBJ1-2,TRBV6-2/TRBV6-3
CAISPSTVYGYTF,TRBJ1-2,TRBV10-3
CAWSGQGRYNSPLHF,TRBJ1-6,TRBV30
CASSVKRNTEAFF,TRBJ1-1,TRBV9
CASSSGLAGVIGWETQYF,TRBJ2-5,TRBV7-9
CASSPRLAGGHEQFF,TRBJ2-1,TRBV2
CASSWGLDISTDTQYF,TRBJ2-3,TRBV28
CATSRDNQGVTEAFF,TRBJ1-1,TRBV15
CASSLEDKYEQYF,TRBJ2-7,TRBV7-9
CASGRGRGEAFF,TRBJ1-1,TRBV28
CASSLESHRSGAFF,TRBJ1-1,TRBV5-1
CSAARQGYEQYF,TRBJ2-7,TRBV29-1
CSALGAEYTDTQYF,TRBJ2-3,TRBV29-1
CASSLSPGQSEAFF,TRBJ1-1,TRBV28
CASTLTRQSGELFF,TRBJ2-2,TRBV2
CASSLTSGGSMVFF,TRBJ2-2,TRBV7-3
CASRQTGGLNEAFF,TRBJ1-1,TRBV5-1
CASSGGAPSYEQYF,TRBJ2-7,TRBV18
CTAGDRSREGQFF,TRBJ2-1,TRBV29-1
CATSGWGDSNQPQHF,TRBJ1-5,TRBV24-1
CASSPNTLMNTEAFF,TRBJ1-1,TRBV5-1
CASSFVRSPLHF,TRBJ1-6,TRBV7-2
CASSQDRWLYTQYF,TRBJ2-3,TRBV4-1
CASVDRGGYTF,TRBJ1-2,TRBV2
CASSPTGDWGNQPQHF,TRBJ1-5,TRBV2
CASTLGLNYNEQFF,TRBJ2-1,TRBV7-2
CASSGTGFTDTQYF,TRBJ2-3,TRBV18
CASSSDRGRGTEAFF,TRBJ1-1,TRBV5-1
CASSYQGGSYNEQFF,TRBJ2-1,TRBV5-1
CASRAGGWGAFF,TRBJ1-1,TRBV2
CASSPLVSSGNTIYF,TRBJ1-3,TRBV7-9
CASRSLPAGTTAHTGELFF,TRBJ2-2,TRBV28
CASSTDSSYGYTF,TRBJ1-2,TRBV12-3/TRBV12-4
CATSGAGTGNYNEQFF,TRBJ2-1,TRBV24-1
CASSRTGGQGEKLFF,TRBJ1-4,TRBV7-7
CATSLAGVSYEQYF,TRBJ2-7,TRBV2
CASSPVGRASTDTQYF,TRBJ2-3,TRBV3-1/TRBV3-2
CASSRQEPNYGYTF,TRBJ1-2,TRBV5-1
CASSGSFPWRETQYF,TRBJ2-5,TRBV19
CASSLPPWGFPAGGEETQYF,TRBJ2-5,TRBV6-2/TRBV6-3
CASSPHSEQPQHF,TRBJ1-5,TRBV18
CASSETGNQPQHF,TRBJ1-5,TRBV6-1
CASWTSGSSYNEQFF,TRBJ2-1,TRBV7-2
CASSLGTSTDTQYF,TRBJ2-3,TRBV28
CASSPAGTSGAEQFF,TRBJ2-1,TRBV7-2
CASSEDSRGRINSPLHF,TRBJ1-6,TRBV2
CASSYSRGAGANVLTF,TRBJ2-6,TRBV6-5
CASSYSQVVVEKLFF,TRBJ1-4,TRBV6-5
CASSDDSEFSGNTIYF,TRBJ1-3,TRBV9
CASSELRGGQGSGNTIYF,TRBJ1-3,TRBV3-1/TRBV3-2
CASSLRGTEAFF,TRBJ1-1,TRBV3-1/TRBV3-2
CASSGGGLNTEAFF,TRBJ1-1,TRBV10-2
CASSYRASGGDEQFF,TRBJ2-1,TRBV6-5